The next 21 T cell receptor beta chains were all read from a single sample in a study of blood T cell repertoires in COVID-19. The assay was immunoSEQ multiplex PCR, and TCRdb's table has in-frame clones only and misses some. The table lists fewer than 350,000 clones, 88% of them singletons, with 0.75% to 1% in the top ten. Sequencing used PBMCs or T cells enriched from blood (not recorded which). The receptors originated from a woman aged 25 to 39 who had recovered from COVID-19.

CDR3 nucleotides: TGTGCCAGCAGTGGTATGGGGGGGGATGGCTACACCTTC. It specifies CASSGMGGDGYTF. This chain links TRBV2 with TRBJ1-2; weak D call: TRBD1 (5 bases). This CDR3 spans 13 amino acids. Trimming took 4 bases from V and 6 from J, leaving 12 bases between them. Germline lookup yields CDR1 SNHLY and CDR2 FYNNEI.

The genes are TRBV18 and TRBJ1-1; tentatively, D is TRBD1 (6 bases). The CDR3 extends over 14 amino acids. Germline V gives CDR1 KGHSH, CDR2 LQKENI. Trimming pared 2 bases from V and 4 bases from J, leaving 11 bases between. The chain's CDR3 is CASSPLTGSTEAFF. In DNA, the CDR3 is TGTGCCAGCTCACCATTAACAGGGTCCACTGAAGCTTTCTTT.

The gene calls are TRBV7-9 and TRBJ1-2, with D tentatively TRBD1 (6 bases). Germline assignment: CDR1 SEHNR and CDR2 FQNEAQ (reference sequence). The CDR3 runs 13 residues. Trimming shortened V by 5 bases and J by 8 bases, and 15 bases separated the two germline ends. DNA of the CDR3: TGTGCCAGCAGCCTTACAGGGAACTCCGGCTACACCTTC. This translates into CASSLTGNSGYTF.

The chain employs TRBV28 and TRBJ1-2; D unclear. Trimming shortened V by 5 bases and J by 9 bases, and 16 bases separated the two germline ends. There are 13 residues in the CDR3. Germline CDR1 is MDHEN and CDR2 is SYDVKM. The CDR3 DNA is TGTGCCAGCAGTAATATACAGTATTGGAGCTACACCTTC. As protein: CASSNIQYWSYTF.

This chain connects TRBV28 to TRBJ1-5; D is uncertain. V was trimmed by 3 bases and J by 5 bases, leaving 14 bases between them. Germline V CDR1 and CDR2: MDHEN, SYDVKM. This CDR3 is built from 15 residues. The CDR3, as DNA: TGTGCCAGCAGTTTTATTGGAAACGGGGATCAGCCCCAGCATTTT. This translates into CASSFIGNGDQPQHF.

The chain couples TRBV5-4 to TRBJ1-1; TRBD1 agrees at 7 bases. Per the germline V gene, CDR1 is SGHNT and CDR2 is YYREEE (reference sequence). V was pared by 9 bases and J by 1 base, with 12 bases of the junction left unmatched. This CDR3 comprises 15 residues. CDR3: CATSRRGQKNTEAFF. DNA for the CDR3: TGTGCCACCTCAAGGAGGGGGCAGAAGAACACTGAAGCTTTCTTT.

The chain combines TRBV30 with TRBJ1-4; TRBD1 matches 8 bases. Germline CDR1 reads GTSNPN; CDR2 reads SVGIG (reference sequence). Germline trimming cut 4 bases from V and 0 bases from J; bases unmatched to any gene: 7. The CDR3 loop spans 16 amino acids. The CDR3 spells CAWTGQGSPTNEKLFF. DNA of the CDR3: TGTGCCTGGACCGGACAGGGTTCTCCAACTAATGAAAAACTGTTTTTT.

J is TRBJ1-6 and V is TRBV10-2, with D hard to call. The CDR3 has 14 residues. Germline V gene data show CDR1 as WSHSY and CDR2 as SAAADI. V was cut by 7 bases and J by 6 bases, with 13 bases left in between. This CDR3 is CASTVEGRNSPLHF. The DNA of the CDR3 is TGCGCCAGCACGGTCGAGGGCCGTAATTCACCCCTCCACTTT.

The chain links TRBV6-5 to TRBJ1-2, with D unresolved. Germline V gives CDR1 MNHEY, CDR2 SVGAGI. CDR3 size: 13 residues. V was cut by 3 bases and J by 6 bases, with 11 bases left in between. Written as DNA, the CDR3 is TGTGCCAGCAGTTATCTGCCTCGGGATGGCTACACCTTC. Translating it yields CASSYLPRDGYTF.

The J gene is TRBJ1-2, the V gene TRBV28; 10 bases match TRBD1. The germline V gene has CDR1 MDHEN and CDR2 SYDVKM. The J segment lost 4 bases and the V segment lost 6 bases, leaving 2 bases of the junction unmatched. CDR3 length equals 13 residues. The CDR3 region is CASRTGGFYGYTF. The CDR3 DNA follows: TGTGCCAGCAGGACAGGGGGCTTCTATGGCTACACCTTC.

This CDR3 is CASSLGLLAGTYEQYF. CDR3 nucleotides: TGTGCCAGCAGTTTGGGTTTGCTAGCGGGGACCTACGAGCAGTACTTC. The chain is built from TRBV28 and TRBJ2-7, with TRBD2 matching 9 bases. Germline trimming cut 3 bases from V and 2 bases from J; bases unmatched to any gene: 8. The germline gives CDR1 MDHEN, CDR2 SYDVKM. CDR3 size: 16 residues.

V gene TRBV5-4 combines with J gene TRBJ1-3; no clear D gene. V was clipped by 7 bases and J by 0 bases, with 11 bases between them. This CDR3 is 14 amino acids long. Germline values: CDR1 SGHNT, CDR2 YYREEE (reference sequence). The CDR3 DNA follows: TGTGCCAGCCAAGACATTACCTCTGGAAACACCATATATTTT. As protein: CASQDITSGNTIYF.

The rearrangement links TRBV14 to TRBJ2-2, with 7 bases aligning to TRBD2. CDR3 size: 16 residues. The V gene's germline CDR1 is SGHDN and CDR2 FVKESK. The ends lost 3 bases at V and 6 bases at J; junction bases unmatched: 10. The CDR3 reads CASSHRGVFKAGELFF. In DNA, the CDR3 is TGTGCCAGCAGCCACCGGGGGGTCTTTAAAGCCGGGGAGCTGTTTTTT.

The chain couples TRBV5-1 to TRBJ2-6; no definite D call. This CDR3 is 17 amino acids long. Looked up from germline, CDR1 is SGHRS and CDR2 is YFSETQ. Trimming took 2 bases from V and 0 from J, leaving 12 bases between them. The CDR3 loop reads CASSLVQFPSGANVLTF. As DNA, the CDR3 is TGCGCCAGCAGCTTAGTTCAGTTCCCCTCTGGGGCCAACGTCCTGACTTTC.

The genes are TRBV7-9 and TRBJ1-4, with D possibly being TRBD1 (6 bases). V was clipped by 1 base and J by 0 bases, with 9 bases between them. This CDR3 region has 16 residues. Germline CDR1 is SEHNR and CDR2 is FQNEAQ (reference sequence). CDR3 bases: TGTGCCAGCAGCTTAGAATCAGGGGCAACTAATGAAAAACTGTTTTTT. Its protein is CASSLESGATNEKLFF. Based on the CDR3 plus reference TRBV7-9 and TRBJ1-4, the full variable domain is DTGVSQNPRHKITKRGQNVTFRCDPISEHNRLYWYRQTLGQGPEFLTYFQNEAQLEKSRLLSDRFSAERPKGSFSTLEIQRTEQGDSAMYLCASSLESGATNEKLFFGSGTQLSVL.

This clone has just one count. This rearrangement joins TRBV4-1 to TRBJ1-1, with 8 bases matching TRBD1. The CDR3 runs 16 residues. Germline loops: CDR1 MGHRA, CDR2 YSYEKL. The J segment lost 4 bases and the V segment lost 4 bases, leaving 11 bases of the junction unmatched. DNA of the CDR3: TGCGCCAGCAGCCGGACCCTACAGGGGGGTGGCACTGAAGCTTTCTTT. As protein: CASSRTLQGGGTEAFF.

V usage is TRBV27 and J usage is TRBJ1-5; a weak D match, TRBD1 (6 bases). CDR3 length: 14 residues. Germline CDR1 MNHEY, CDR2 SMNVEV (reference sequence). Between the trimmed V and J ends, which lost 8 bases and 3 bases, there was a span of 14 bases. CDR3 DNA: TGTGCCAGCGGTAGGGGGGGTCCCAATCAGCCCCAGCATTTT. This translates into CASGRGGPNQPQHF.

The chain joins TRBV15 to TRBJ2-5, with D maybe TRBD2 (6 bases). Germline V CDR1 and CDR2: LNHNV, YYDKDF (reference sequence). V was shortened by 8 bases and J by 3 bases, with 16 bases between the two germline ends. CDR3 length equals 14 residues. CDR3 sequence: CATQVYGGEETQYF. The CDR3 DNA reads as TGTGCCACCCAGGTCTATGGAGGGGAAGAGACCCAGTACTTC.

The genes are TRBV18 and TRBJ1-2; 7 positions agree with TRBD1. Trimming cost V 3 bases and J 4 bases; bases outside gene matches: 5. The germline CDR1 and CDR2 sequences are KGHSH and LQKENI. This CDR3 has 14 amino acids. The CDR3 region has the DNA TGTGCCAGCTCACCCGGGACAGACGGCTATGGCTACACCTTC. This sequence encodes CASSPGTDGYGYTF.

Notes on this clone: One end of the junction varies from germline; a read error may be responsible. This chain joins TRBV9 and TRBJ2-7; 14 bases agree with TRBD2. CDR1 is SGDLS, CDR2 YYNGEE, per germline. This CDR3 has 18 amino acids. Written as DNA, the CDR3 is TGTGCCAGCAGCCCGACCGGGACTAGCGGGGGAGTGGGTTACGGGCAGTACTTC. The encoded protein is CASSPTGTSGGVGYGQYF. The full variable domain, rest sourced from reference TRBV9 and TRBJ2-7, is DSGVTQTPKHLITATGQRVTLRCSPRSGDLSVYWYQQSLDQGLQFLIQYYNGEERAKGNILERFSAQQFPDLHSELNLSSLELGDSALYFCASSPTGTSGGVGYGQYFGPGTRLTVT.

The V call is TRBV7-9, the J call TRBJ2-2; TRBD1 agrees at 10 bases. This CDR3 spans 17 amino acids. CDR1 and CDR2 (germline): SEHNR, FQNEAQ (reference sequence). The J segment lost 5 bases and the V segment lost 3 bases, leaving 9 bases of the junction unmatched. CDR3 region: CASSLGYRGQGTGELFF. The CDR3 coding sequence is TGTGCCAGCAGCTTGGGCTACCGGGGACAGGGGACCGGGGAGCTGTTTTTT. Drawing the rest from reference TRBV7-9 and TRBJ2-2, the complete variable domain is DTGVSQNPRHKITKRGQNVTFRCDPISEHNRLYWYRQTLGQGPEFLTYFQNEAQLEKSRLLSDRFSAERPKGSFSTLEIQRTEQGDSAMYLCASSLGYRGQGTGELFFGEGSRLTVL.